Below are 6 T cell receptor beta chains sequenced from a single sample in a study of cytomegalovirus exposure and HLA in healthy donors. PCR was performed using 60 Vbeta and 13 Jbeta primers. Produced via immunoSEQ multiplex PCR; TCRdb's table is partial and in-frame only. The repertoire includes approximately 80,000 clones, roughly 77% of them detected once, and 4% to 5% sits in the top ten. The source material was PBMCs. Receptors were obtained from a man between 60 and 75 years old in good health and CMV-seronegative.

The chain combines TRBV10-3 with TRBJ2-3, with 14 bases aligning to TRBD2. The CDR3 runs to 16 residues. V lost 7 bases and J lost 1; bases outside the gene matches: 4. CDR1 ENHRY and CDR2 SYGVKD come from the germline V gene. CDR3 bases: TGTGCCATCACGAGACTAGCGGGGGGGGGCACAGATACGCAGTATTTT. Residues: CAITRLAGGGTDTQYF.

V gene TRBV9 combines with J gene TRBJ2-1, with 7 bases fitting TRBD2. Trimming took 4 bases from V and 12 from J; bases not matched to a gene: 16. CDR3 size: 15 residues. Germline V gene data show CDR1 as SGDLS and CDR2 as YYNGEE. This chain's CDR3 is CASSSAKTGGVGQFF. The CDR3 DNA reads TGTGCCAGCAGCTCAGCGAAAACGGGGGGTGTCGGGCAGTTCTTC.

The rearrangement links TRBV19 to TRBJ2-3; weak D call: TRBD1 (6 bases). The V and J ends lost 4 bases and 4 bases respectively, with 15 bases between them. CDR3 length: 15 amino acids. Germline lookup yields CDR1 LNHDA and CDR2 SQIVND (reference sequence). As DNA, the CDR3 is TGTGCCAGTAGTACCTCAGGGGAATACGCAGATACGCAGTATTTT. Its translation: CASSTSGEYADTQYF.

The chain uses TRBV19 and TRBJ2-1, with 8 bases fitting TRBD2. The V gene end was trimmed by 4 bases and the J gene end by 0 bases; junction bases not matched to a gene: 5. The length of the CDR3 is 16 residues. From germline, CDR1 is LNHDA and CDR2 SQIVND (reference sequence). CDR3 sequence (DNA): TGTGCCAGTAGTAACCCAGCGGGGGCCTCCTACAATGAGCAGTTCTTC. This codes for CASSNPAGASYNEQFF. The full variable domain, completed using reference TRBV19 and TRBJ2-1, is DGGITQSPKYLFRKEGQNVTLSCEQNLNHDAMYWYRQDPGQGLRLIYYSQIVNDFQKGDIAEGYSVSREKKESFPLTVTSAQKNPTAFYLCASSNPAGASYNEQFFGPGTRLTVL.

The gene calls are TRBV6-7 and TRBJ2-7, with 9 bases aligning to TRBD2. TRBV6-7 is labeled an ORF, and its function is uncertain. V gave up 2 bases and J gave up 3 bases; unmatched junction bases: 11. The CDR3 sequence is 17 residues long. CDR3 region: CASSYPEAAGGNYEQYF. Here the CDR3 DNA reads TGTGCCAGCAGTTACCCGGAGGCAGCGGGGGGCAACTACGAGCAGTACTTC.

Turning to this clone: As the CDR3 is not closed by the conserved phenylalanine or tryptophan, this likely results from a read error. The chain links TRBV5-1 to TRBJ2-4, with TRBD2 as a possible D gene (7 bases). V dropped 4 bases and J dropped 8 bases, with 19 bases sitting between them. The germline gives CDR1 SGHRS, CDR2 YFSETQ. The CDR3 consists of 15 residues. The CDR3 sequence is CASSTTGRATDIQYL. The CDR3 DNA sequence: TGCGCCAGCAGCACCACAGGGAGGGCCACCGACATTCAGTACCTC.